The source of this TCR beta chain is a study of T cells in Graves' hyperthyroidism and ophthalmopathy. RNA transcripts provided the source from which TCR beta CDR3 regions were amplified. Using the HTBI primer set, a first-round RT-PCR was run on the TCR CDR3. Via MiXCR, TCRdb re-called the multiplex PCR reads, giving one row per CDR3 protein. The sample has 660,000 or so distinct CDR3 sequences, 20% to 25% seen once; the top ten hold approximately 30%. In this sample, this clonotype turned up a few times. Used for diagnoses were clinical symptoms, serum thyroxine and TRAb, thyroid ultrasound and orbital computed tomography. Sequenced material: blood. The TCR comes from a man aged 30 to 39 with Graves' ophthalmopathy.

CDR3 coding DNA: TGTGCCTGGGGACTAGGGGAGACCCAGTACTTC. It specifies CAWGLGETQYF. This chain links TRBV30 with TRBJ2-5; 7 bases align to TRBD2. V lost 5 bases, J lost 5 bases, and 2 bases stayed unmatched. CDR3 size: 11 residues. Germline V CDR1 and CDR2: GTSNPN, SVGIG (reference sequence).